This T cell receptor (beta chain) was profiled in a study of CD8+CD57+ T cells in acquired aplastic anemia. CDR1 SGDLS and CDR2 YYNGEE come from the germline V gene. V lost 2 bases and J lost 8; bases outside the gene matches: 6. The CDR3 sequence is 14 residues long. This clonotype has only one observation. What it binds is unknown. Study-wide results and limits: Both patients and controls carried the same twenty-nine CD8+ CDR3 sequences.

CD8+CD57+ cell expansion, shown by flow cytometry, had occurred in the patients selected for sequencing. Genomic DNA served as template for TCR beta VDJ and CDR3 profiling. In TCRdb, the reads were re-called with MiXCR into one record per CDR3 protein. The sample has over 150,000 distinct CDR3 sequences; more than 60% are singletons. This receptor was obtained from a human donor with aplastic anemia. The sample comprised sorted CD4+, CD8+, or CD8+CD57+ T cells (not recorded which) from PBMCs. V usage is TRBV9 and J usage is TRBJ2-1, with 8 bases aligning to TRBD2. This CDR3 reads CASSVGAGVDEQFF. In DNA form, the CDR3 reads TGTGCCAGCAGCGTGGGAGCGGGGGTAGATGAGCAGTTCTTC. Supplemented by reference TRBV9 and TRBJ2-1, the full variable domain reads DSGVTQTPKHLITATGQRVTLRCSPRSGDLSVYWYQQSLDQGLQFLIQYYNGEERAKGNILERFSAQQFPDLHSELNLSSLELGDSALYFCASSVGAGVDEQFFGPGTRLTVL.